The rows below give T cell receptor beta chains drawn from one sample of a study of cytomegalovirus exposure and HLA in healthy donors. Sequencing was performed with immunoSEQ multiplex PCR; in TCRdb, only in-frame clones are kept and a portion is missing. The data contain over 150,000 clones, 70% to 80% of them singletons. The sequenced sample consisted of PBMCs. The receptors were sampled from a young man in good health and CMV-seropositive. CDR3s leave out the opening cysteine and the closing phenylalanine or tryptophan. Clone size, where shown, is once, few, many, or a class for clones that have expanded.

len	v_gene	abundance	j_gene	CDR3aa
12	TRBV27	-	TRBJ2-3	ASSSLAFADTQY
14	TRBV5-6	-	TRBJ2-7	ASSYGTSGLPYEQY
12	TRBV6-5	-	TRBJ1-1	ASTVSGGTAEAF
12	TRBV5-1	once	TRBJ1-2	ASSLGQGYYGYT
14	TRBV11-3	once	TRBJ2-2	ASSQTWDSYTGELF
13	TRBV5-1	-	TRBJ1-2	ASSLHQGSKYGHT
12	TRBV9	-	TRBJ2-7	ASSAQTGVYEQY
11	TRBV2	-	TRBJ2-7	ASSITGGSEQY
14	TRBV11-3	once	TRBJ2-1	ASSLGLAGAYNEQF
11	TRBV7-9	-	TRBJ1-2	ASSRGTEYGYT
12	TRBV5-1	few	TRBJ2-2	ASRETANTGELF